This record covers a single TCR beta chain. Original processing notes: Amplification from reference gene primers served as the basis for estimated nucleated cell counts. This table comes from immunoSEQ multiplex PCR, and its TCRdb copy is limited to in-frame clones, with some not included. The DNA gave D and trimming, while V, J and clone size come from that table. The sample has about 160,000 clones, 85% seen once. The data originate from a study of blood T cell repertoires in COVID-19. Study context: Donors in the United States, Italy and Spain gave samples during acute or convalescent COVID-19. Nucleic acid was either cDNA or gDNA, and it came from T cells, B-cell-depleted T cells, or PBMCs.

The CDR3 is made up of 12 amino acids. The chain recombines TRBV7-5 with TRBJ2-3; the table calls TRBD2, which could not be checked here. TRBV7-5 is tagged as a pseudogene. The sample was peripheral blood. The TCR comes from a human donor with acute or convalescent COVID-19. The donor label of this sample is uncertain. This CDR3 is CVRSLVRDTQYF. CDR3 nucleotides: TGTGTCAGAAGCTTAGTGAGGGATACGCAGTATTTT.